What follows describes a single T cell receptor beta chain. Clones were read by immunoSEQ multiplex PCR, and TCRdb kept only the in-frame ones, dropping some. Here the sample spans around 100,000 clones, 86% being singletons. This sample was included in a study of blood T cell repertoires in COVID-19. Germline CDR1 is SGHTA and CDR2 is FQGNSA. With 6 bases removed from V and 2 bases from J, the gap between germline ends came to 8 bases. The CDR3 has 13 amino acids. The TCR originated in a man at least 80 years old with acute or convalescent COVID-19. This chain connects TRBV7-2 to TRBJ1-5; no reliable D call. The source material was peripheral blood. The DNA for the CDR3 is TGTGCCAGCAGATCCCCAGGCAATCAGCCCCAGCATTTT. Translating it yields CASRSPGNQPQHF.